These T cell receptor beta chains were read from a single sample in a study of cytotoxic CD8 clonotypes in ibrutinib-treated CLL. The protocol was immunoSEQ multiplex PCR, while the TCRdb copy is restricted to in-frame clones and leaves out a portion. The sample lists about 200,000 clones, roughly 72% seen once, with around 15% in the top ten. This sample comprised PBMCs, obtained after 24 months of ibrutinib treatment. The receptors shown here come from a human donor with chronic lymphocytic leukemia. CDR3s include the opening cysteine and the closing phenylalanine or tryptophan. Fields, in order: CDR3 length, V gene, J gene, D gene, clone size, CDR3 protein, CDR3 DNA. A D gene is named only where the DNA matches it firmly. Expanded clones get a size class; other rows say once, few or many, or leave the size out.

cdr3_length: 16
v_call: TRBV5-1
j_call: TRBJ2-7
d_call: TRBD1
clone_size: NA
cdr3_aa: CASTSQTGGGSYEQYF
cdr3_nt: TGCGCCAGCACTAGCCAGACAGGGGGCGGCTCCTACGAGCAGTACTTC

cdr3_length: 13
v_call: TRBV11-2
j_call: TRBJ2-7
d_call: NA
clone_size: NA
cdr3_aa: CASSLGTVYEQYF
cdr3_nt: TGTGCCAGCAGCTTAGGGACAGTCTACGAGCAGTACTTC

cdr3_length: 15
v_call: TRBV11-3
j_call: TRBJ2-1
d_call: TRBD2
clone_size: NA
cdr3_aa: CASSLGLAAYNEQFF
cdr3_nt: TGTGCCAGCAGCTTAGGTCTAGCGGCCTACAATGAGCAGTTCTTC

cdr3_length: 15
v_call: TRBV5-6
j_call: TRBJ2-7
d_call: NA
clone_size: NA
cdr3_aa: CASSPIPTRAVEQYF
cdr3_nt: TGTGCCAGCAGCCCAATCCCGACAAGAGCGGTGGAGCAGTACTTC

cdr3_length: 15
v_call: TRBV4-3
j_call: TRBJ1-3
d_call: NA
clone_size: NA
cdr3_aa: CASSQARTLGNTIYF
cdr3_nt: TGCGCCAGCAGCCAAGCACGAACTCTCGGAAACACCATATATTTT

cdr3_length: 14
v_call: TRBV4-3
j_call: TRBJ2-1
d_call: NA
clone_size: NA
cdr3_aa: CASSQGNPYNEQFF
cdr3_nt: TGCGCCAGCAGCCAAGGGAACCCCTACAATGAGCAGTTCTTC

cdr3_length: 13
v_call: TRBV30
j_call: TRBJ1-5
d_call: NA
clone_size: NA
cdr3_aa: CAWSAGPNQPQHF
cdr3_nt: TGTGCCTGGAGTGCCGGGCCCAATCAGCCCCAGCATTTT

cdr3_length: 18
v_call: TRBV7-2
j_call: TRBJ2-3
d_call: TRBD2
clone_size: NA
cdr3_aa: CASSDGTSGRAVADTQYF
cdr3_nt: TGTGCCAGCAGCGACGGGACTAGCGGGAGGGCCGTGGCAGATACGCAGTATTTT

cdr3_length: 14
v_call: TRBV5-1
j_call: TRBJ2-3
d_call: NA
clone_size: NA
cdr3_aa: CASSSVEEADTQYF
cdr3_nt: TGCGCCAGCAGCTCGGTCGAGGAGGCAGATACGCAGTATTTT

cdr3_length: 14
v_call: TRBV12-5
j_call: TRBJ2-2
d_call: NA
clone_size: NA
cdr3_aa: CASGLFGTTGELFF
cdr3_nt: TGTGCTAGTGGTTTGTTCGGGACCACCGGGGAGCTGTTTTTT

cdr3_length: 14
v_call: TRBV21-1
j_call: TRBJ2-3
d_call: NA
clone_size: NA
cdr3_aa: CASSNHSRTDTQYF
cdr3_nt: TGTGCCAGCAGCAACCACTCCCGCACAGATACGCAGTATTTT

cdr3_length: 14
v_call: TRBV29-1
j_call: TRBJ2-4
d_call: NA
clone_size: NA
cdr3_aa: CSVEDTYKGNIQYF
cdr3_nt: TGCAGCGTTGAGGACACCTACAAGGGGAACATTCAGTACTTC

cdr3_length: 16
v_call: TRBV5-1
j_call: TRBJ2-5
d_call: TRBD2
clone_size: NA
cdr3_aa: CASSRELARGLETQYF
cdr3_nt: TGCGCCAGCAGCCGCGAACTAGCGAGAGGTCTCGAGACCCAGTACTTC

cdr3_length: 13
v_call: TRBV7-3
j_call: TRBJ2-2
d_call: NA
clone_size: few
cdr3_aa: CASAKEGAGELFF
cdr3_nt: TGTGCCAGCGCCAAAGAGGGGGCCGGGGAGCTGTTTTTT

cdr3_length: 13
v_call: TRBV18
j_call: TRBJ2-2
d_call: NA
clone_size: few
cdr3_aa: CASSVLDTGELFF
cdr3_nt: TGTGCCAGCTCTGTACTCGACACCGGGGAGCTGTTTTTT

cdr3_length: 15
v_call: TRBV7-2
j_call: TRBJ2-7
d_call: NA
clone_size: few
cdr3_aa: CASSFRTTNPYEQYF
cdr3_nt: TGTGCCAGCAGCTTCCGGACGACAAACCCCTACGAGCAGTACTTC

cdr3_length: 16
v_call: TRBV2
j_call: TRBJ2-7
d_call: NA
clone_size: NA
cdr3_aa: CASTSRPTGRSYEQYF
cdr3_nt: TGTGCCAGCACCTCCCGCCCGACAGGGAGGTCCTACGAGCAGTACTTC

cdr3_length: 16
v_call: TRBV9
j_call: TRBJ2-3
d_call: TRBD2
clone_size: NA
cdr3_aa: CASSVLGLAATDTQYF
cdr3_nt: TGTGCCAGCAGCGTGTTGGGACTAGCGGCGACAGATACGCAGTATTTT

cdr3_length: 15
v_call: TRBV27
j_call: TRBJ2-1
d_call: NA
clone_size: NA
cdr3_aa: CASSLGVSSYNEQFF
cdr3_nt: TGTGCCAGCAGTTTAGGGGTTAGCTCCTACAATGAGCAGTTCTTC

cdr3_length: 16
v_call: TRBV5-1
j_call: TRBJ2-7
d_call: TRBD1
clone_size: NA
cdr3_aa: CASSLDTGQGVHEQYF
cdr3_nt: TGCGCCAGCAGCTTGGATACGGGACAGGGGGTCCACGAGCAGTACTTC

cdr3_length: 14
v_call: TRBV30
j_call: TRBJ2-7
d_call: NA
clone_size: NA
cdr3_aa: CAWSFAGPQGEQYF
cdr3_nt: TGTGCCTGGAGTTTTGCCGGGCCCCAGGGCGAGCAGTACTTC

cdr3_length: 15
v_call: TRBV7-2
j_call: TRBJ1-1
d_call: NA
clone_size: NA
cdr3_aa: CASRLGGDMNTEAFF
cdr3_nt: TGTGCCAGCAGATTGGGGGGTGACATGAACACTGAAGCTTTCTTT

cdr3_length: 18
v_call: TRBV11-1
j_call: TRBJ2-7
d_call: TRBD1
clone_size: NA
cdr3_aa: CASSWLGIRAGGPYEQYF
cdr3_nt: TGTGCCAGCAGTTGGCTCGGGATAAGGGCAGGGGGCCCCTACGAGCAGTACTTC

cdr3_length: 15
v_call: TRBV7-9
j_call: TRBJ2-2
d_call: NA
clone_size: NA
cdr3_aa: CASSLDASVAGELFF
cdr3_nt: TGTGCCAGCAGCTTAGATGCTAGCGTCGCCGGGGAGCTGTTTTTT

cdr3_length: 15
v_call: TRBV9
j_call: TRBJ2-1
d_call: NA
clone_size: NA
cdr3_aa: CASSADESSYNEQFF
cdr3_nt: TGTGCCAGCAGCGCGGACGAGAGCTCCTACAATGAGCAGTTCTTC

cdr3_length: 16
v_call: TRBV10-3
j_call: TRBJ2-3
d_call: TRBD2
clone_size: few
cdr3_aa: CAISESLAENTDTQYF
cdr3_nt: TGTGCCATCAGTGAGAGTCTAGCGGAGAACACAGATACGCAGTATTTT

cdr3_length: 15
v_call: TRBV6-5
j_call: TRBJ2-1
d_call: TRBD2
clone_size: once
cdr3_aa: CASTPGTSSYNEQFF
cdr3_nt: TGTGCCAGCACCCCCGGGACTAGCTCCTACAATGAGCAGTTCTTC

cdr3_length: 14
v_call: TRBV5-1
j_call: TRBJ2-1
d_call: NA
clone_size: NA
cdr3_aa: CASGSTLVYNEQFF
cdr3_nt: TGCGCCAGCGGCTCCACTTTGGTCTACAATGAGCAGTTCTTC

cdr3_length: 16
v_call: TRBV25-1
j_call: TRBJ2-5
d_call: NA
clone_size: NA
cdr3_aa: CASSDGAWRVEETQYF
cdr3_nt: TGTGCCAGCAGTGATGGGGCATGGCGGGTGGAAGAGACCCAGTACTTC

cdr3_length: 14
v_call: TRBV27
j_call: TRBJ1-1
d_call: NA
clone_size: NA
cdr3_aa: CASSNRGGNTEAFF
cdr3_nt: TGTGCCAGCTCTAACCGAGGAGGGAACACTGAAGCTTTCTTT

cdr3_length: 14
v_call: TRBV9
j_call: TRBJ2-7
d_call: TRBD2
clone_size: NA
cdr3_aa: CASNPAGGTYEQYF
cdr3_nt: TGTGCCAGCAACCCTGCGGGGGGAACTTACGAGCAGTACTTC

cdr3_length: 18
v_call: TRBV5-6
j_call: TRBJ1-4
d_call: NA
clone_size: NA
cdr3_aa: CASSLLTGVPSTNEKLFF
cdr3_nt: TGTGCCAGCAGCCTACTTACGGGGGTCCCCTCAACTAATGAAAAACTGTTTTTT

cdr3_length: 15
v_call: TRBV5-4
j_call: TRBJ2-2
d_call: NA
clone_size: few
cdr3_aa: CASSLATFNTGELFF
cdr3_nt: TGTGCCAGCAGCTTGGCCACATTTAACACCGGGGAGCTGTTTTTT

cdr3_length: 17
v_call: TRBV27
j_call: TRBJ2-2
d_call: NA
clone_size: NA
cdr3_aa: CASSLSMAGANTGELFF
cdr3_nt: TGTGCCAGCAGTTTATCGATGGCAGGGGCGAACACCGGGGAGCTGTTTTTT

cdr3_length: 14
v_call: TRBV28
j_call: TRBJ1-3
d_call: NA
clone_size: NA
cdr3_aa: CASSSTGSGNTIYF
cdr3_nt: TGTGCCAGCAGTTCGACGGGCTCTGGAAACACCATATATTTT

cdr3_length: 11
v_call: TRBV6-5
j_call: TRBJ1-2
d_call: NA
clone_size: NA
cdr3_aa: CASSSNYGYTF
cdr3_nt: TGTGCCAGCAGTTCTAACTATGGCTACACCTTC

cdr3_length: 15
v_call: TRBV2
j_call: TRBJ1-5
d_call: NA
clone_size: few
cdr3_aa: CASNPSKGPNQPQHF
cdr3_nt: TGTGCCAGCAATCCAAGCAAGGGGCCCAATCAGCCCCAGCATTTT

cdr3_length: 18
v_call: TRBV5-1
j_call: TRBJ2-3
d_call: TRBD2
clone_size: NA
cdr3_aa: CASSLRASGNAGTDTQYF
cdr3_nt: TGCGCCAGCAGCCTGAGGGCTAGCGGGAACGCTGGCACAGATACGCAGTATTTT

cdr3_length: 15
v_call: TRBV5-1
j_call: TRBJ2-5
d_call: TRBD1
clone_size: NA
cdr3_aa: CASSLDGQGDETQYF
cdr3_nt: TGCGCCAGCAGCCTCGACGGGCAGGGGGATGAGACCCAGTACTTC

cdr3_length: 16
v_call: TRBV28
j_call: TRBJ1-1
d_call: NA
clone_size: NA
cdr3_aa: CASSPLEALMNTEAFF
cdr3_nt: TGTGCCAGCAGTCCCCTCGAAGCCCTGATGAACACTGAAGCTTTCTTT

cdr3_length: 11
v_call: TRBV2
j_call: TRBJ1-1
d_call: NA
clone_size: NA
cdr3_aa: CARGVGTEAFF
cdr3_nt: TGTGCCAGAGGGGTCGGGACTGAAGCTTTCTTT

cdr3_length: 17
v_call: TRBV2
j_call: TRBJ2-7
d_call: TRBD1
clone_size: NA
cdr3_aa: CASRITGDPFRGYEQYF
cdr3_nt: TGTGCCAGCAGGATAACAGGGGACCCTTTTCGCGGTTACGAGCAGTACTTC

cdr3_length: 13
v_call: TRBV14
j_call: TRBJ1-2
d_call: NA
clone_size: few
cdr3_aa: CASSQDGTYGYTF
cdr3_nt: TGTGCCAGCAGCCAAGACGGGACCTATGGCTACACCTTC

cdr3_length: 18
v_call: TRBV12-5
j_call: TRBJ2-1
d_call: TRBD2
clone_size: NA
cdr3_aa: CASGSLRSSGRAADEQFF
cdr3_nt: TGTGCTAGTGGTTCCCTCCGCTCTAGCGGGAGGGCCGCGGATGAGCAGTTCTTC

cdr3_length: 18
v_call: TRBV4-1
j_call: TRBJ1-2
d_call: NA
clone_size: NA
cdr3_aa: CASSQVFGRRSINYGYTF
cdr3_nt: TGCGCCAGCAGCCAAGTGTTCGGGCGCAGGAGTATTAACTATGGCTACACCTTC

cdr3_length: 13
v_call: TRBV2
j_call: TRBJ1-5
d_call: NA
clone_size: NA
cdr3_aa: CASGSESNQPQHF
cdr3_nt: TGTGCCAGCGGGTCAGAGAGCAATCAGCCCCAGCATTTT

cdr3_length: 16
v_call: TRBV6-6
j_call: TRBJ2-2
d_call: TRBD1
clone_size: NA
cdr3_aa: CASSYPRQGDTGELFF
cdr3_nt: TGTGCCAGCAGTTACCCCAGACAGGGTGACACCGGGGAGCTGTTTTTT

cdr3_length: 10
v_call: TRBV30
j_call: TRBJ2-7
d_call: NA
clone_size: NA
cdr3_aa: CAWGTYEQYF
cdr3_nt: TGTGCCTGGGGGACCTACGAGCAGTACTTC

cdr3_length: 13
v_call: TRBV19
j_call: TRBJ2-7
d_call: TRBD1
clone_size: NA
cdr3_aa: CASSRDRGRGQYF
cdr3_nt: TGTGCCAGTAGTAGGGACAGGGGTCGCGGGCAGTACTTC

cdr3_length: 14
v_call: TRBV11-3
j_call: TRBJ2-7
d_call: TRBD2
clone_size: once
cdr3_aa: CASSLGGSFDEQYF
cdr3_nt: TGTGCCAGCAGCTTAGGCGGGAGTTTCGACGAGCAGTACTTC